Shown below are 30 T cell receptor beta chains from a single sample sequenced in a study of a mutant IDH1 vaccine in newly diagnosed glioma. The method was immunoSEQ multiplex PCR; TCRdb's version includes in-frame clones alone and lacks a portion of them. The sample records 70,000 to 95,000 clones, around 80% being singletons. As to time point: baseline, week 1 (first vaccination visit). Stated treatment: pre-vaccination baseline after standard-of-care therapy. This sample comprised PBMCs, obtained from a glioma patient treated with radiotherapy, temozolomide or both. Source of these receptors: a man in his forties or fifties with glioma. Some clones in this sample may be carry-over from other donors' samples.

This rearrangement joins TRBV6-5 to TRBJ1-5; no clear D gene. Germline V gene data show CDR1 as MNHEY and CDR2 as SVGAGI. This CDR3 is 13 amino acids long. Trimming cost V 6 bases and J 2 bases, with 8 bases left between them. CDR3 sequence (DNA): TGTGCCAGCAGCAATAGTGGCAATCAGCCCCAGCATTTT. Amino acid sequence: CASSNSGNQPQHF.

This sequence joins TRBV6-5 and TRBJ2-7, with 15 bases identical to TRBD2. This CDR3 region has 15 residues. The junction had 4 bases not matched to a gene; V was cut back by 7 bases and J by 3 bases. Germline CDR1 is MNHEY and CDR2 is SVGAGI. The CDR3: CASTGLAGGFYEQYF. The CDR3 region has the DNA TGTGCCAGCACCGGACTAGCGGGGGGGTTCTACGAGCAGTACTTC.

The chain couples TRBV5-1 to TRBJ2-5; no clear D. The germline V gene has CDR1 SGHRS and CDR2 YFSETQ. The CDR3 runs 13 residues. V gave up 4 bases and J gave up 1 base, with 8 bases separating them. CDR3 DNA: TGCGCCAGCAGCCCCCAGCGCCAAGAGACCCAGTACTTC. Its translation is CASSPQRQETQYF.

The V call is TRBV10-3, the J call TRBJ2-1; the D gene could be TRBD1 or TRBD2 (7 bases each). The CDR3 is 14 amino acids. Trimming cost V 8 bases and J 3 bases, with 14 bases left between them. Germline V gene data show CDR1 as ENHRY and CDR2 as SYGVKD. The CDR3 loop is CAIGGAGGYNEQFF. DNA for the CDR3: TGTGCCATCGGGGGGGCAGGGGGCTACAATGAGCAGTTCTTC.

The chain links TRBV9 to TRBJ1-2, with 9 nucleotides matching TRBD1. This CDR3 is 14 amino acids long. Germline V CDR1 and CDR2: SGDLS, YYNGEE. Trimming at V came to 4 bases and at J to 5 bases, leaving 6 bases not matched to a gene. CDR3 sequence: CASSTGTGWYGYTF. As DNA, the CDR3 is TGTGCCAGCAGCACCGGGACAGGGTGGTATGGCTACACCTTC.

V gene TRBV19 combines with J gene TRBJ1-6; D may be TRBD1 (5 bases). CDR1 is LNHDA and CDR2 is SQIVND in the germline V gene (reference sequence). Trimming shortened V by 5 bases and J by 8 bases, and 10 bases separated the two germline ends. The CDR3 covers 13 residues. This CDR3 reads CASSDTGDSPLHF. For the CDR3, the DNA is TGTGCCAGTAGTGACACAGGAGATTCACCCCTCCACTTT.

This chain uses TRBV5-5 with TRBJ1-1; possible D gene TRBD1, 6 bases. V lost 4 bases to trimming and J lost 5 bases, with 18 bases between them. This CDR3 contains 15 residues. From germline, CDR1 is SGHKS and CDR2 YYEKEE (reference sequence). CDR3 residues: CASSRVAGEGTEAFF. The DNA of the CDR3 is TGTGCCAGCAGCCGGGTGGCAGGGGAGGGGACTGAAGCTTTCTTT.

A few counts support this clone. The chain recombines TRBV7-2 with TRBJ2-7; D is unresolved. V dropped 1 base and J dropped 6 bases, with 10 bases sitting between them. This CDR3 region has 13 residues. Germline loops: CDR1 SGHTA, CDR2 FQGNSA. The CDR3 nucleotides are TGTGCCAGCAGCTTAGTTCGTTCGGCCGAGCAGTACTTC. It encodes CASSLVRSAEQYF.

This clone is a singleton in its sample. The CDR3 nucleotides read TGTGCCAGCAGTTCTTACAGGGTCACGTACTTC. This codes for CASSSYRVTYF. The chain joins TRBV6-5 to TRBJ2-7, with D tentatively TRBD1 (6 bases). The germline V gene has CDR1 MNHEY and CDR2 SVGAGI. Trimming left V 4 bases short and J 12 bases short, with 13 bases between. The CDR3 loop spans 11 amino acids.

This clone was counted many times. This rearrangement joins TRBV30 to TRBJ2-5; unclear D gene. Trimming stripped 0 bases from V and 5 bases from J, with 7 bases between. Looked up from germline, CDR1 is GTSNPN and CDR2 is SVGIG (reference sequence). There are 12 residues in the CDR3. The CDR3, as DNA: TGTGCCTGGAGTGTAGTTAGCGAGACCCAGTACTTC. Its translation: CAWSVVSETQYF.

The chain joins TRBV9 to TRBJ1-5; D gene uncertain. The germline gives CDR1 SGDLS, CDR2 YYNGEE. This CDR3 is 13 amino acids long. Trimming left V 0 bases short and J 9 bases short, with 10 bases between. This CDR3 is CASSVADGWPQHF. CDR3 sequence (DNA): TGTGCCAGCAGCGTAGCCGACGGGTGGCCCCAGCATTTT.

The rearrangement joins TRBV27 to TRBJ1-2; 10 bases match TRBD1. The J segment lost 8 bases and the V segment lost 4 bases, leaving 13 bases of the junction unmatched. Per germline, CDR1 MNHEY and CDR2 SMNVEV (reference sequence). This CDR3 spans 16 amino acids. The CDR3 region is CASSWDGMGQGTGYTF. CDR3 nucleotides: TGTGCCAGCAGTTGGGATGGGATGGGACAGGGGACCGGCTACACCTTC.

The chain joins TRBV19 to TRBJ1-5, with unresolved D. This CDR3 region has 15 residues. V lost 3 bases to trimming and J lost 5 bases, with 14 bases between them. Germline V gene data show CDR1 as LNHDA and CDR2 as SQIVND (reference sequence). The CDR3 DNA follows: TGTGCCAGTAGTATCGGTGGAGGGTCTTATCAGCCCCAGCATTTT. Residues: CASSIGGGSYQPQHF.

The rearrangement uses TRBV7-9 and TRBJ1-6; TRBD1 is a possible D gene (5 bases). Trimming cost V 6 bases and J 4 bases, with 10 bases left between them. The CDR3 has 14 residues. Germline CDR1 and CDR2: SEHNR and FQNEAQ (reference sequence). In nucleotides, the CDR3 is TGTGCCAGCAGTCCCGACAGATATAATTCACCCCTCCACTTT. This translates into CASSPDRYNSPLHF.

V usage is TRBV5-4 and J usage is TRBJ1-2; possible D gene TRBD1, 5 bases. The CDR3 totals 14 residues. CDR1 and CDR2 from the germline V gene are SGHNT and YYREEE (reference sequence). With 5 bases removed from V and 4 bases from J, the gap between germline ends came to 15 bases. CDR3 DNA sequence: TGTGCCAGCAGTCTGGATCAGGGACCCTATGGCTACACCTTC. This codes for CASSLDQGPYGYTF. The full variable domain, in which reference TRBV5-4 and TRBJ1-2 provide the parts outside the CDR3, is ETGVTQSPTHLIKTRGQQVTLRCSSQSGHNTVSWYQQALGQGPQFIFQYYREEENGRGNFPPRFSGLQFPNYSSELNVNALELDDSALYLCASSLDQGPYGYTFGSGTRLTVV.

This chain joins TRBV6-6 and TRBJ2-5; D may be TRBD2 (6 bases). Looked up from germline, CDR1 is MNHNY and CDR2 is SVGAGI (reference sequence). The germline V and J ends were trimmed by 8 bases and 5 bases, with 18 bases remaining between them. This CDR3 is built from 14 residues. The CDR3 spells CASLALGGEETQYF. The DNA of the CDR3 is TGTGCCAGCCTAGCCCTAGGCGGGGAGGAGACCCAGTACTTC.

The chain has TRBV27 and TRBJ1-2, with unresolved D. Germline CDR1 reads MNHEY; CDR2 reads SMNVEV (reference sequence). This CDR3 comprises 14 residues. Deletions cut 3 bases from V and 5 bases from J, with 13 bases between. CDR3: CASSLGGQGYGYTF. DNA of the CDR3: TGTGCCAGCAGTTTGGGCGGGCAAGGGTATGGCTACACCTTC.

The genes are TRBV2 and TRBJ2-7; D uncertain. This CDR3 comprises 16 residues. Trimming stripped 2 bases from V and 1 base from J, with 15 bases between. Germline-derived CDR1 and CDR2 are SNHLY and FYNNEI. The CDR3 is CASSELLGSPSYEQYF. DNA of the CDR3: TGTGCCAGCAGTGAACTTCTGGGGTCTCCTTCCTACGAGCAGTACTTC. Full variable domain (rest looked up from reference TRBV2 and TRBJ2-7): EPEVTQTPSHQVTQMGQEVILRCVPISNHLYFYWYRQILGQKVEFLVSFYNNEISEKSEIFDDQFSVERPDGSNFTLKIRSTKLEDSAMYFCASSELLGSPSYEQYFGPGTRLTVT.

This rearrangement joins TRBV18 to TRBJ1-1, with 8 bases lining up with TRBD1. With V trimmed by 5 bases and J by 7 bases, 15 bases remained unmatched. The CDR3 spans 16 residues. Per germline, CDR1 KGHSH and CDR2 LQKENI. CDR3 sequence reads: CASSLNLRQGSGEAFF. The CDR3 DNA reads as TGTGCCAGCTCATTAAATCTCCGACAGGGGTCGGGTGAAGCTTTCTTT.

This clone was seen more than once but under ten times. The chain employs TRBV6-4 and TRBJ1-1; D remains unclear. Germline V gene lookup returns CDR1 MRHNA and CDR2 SNTAGT. This CDR3 is built from 13 residues. Trimming removed 2 bases at V and 2 bases at J, with 6 bases between. This CDR3 is CASSDQYNTEAFF. The DNA of the CDR3 is TGTGCCAGCAGTGACCAATATAACACTGAAGCTTTCTTT.

In DNA, the CDR3 is TGTGCCAGCAGCTTTTCCGTAGGGACAGGAGATTCACCCCTCCACTTT. Its translation: CASSFSVGTGDSPLHF. The gene calls are TRBV7-6 and TRBJ1-6, with 8 bases aligning to TRBD1. The CDR3 sequence is 16 residues long. Looked up from germline, CDR1 is SGHVS and CDR2 is FNYEAQ. V was pared by 3 bases and J by 8 bases, with 9 bases of the junction left unmatched.

The genes are TRBV5-1 and TRBJ2-2; 7 positions match TRBD2. Germline V gene data show CDR1 as SGHRS and CDR2 as YFSETQ. This CDR3 has 15 residues. Trimming at V came to 1 base and at J to 3 bases, leaving 3 bases not matched to a gene. CDR3 DNA sequence: TGCGCCAGCAGCTTGTCAGGGAGGGACACCGGGGAGCTGTTTTTT. Its protein product is CASSLSGRDTGELFF. Variable domain in full (rest from reference TRBV5-1 and TRBJ2-2): KAGVTQTPRYLIKTRGQQVTLSCSPISGHRSVSWYQQTPGQGLQFLFEYFSETQRNKGNFPGRFSGRQFSNSRSEMNVSTLELGDSALYLCASSLSGRDTGELFFGEGSRLTVL.

V is TRBV19 and J is TRBJ2-2; 11 bases map to TRBD2. Germline loops: CDR1 LNHDA, CDR2 SQIVND (reference sequence). The CDR3 totals 14 residues. Trimming removed 6 bases from V and 6 bases from J; junction bases left unmatched: 3. CDR3 sequence: CASSRSGGAGELFF. The CDR3 nucleotides read TGTGCCAGTAGCCGTAGCGGGGGGGCCGGGGAGCTGTTTTTT.

The V call is TRBV5-1, the J call TRBJ1-1; 8 nucleotides align to TRBD1. V was pared by 2 bases and J by 1 base, with 10 bases of the junction left unmatched. There are 17 residues in the CDR3. Germline values: CDR1 SGHRS, CDR2 YFSETQ. CDR3 region: CASSLRQGIGSNTEAFF. The DNA for the CDR3 is TGCGCCAGCAGCTTAAGACAGGGGATAGGCTCGAACACTGAAGCTTTCTTT. Looking up the rest from reference TRBV5-1 and TRBJ1-1 gives the full variable domain: KAGVTQTPRYLIKTRGQQVTLSCSPISGHRSVSWYQQTPGQGLQFLFEYFSETQRNKGNFPGRFSGRQFSNSRSEMNVSTLELGDSALYLCASSLRQGIGSNTEAFFGQGTRLTVV.

The CDR3 loop reads CASSPGGTVNGYTF. As DNA, the CDR3 is TGTGCCAGCAGCCCGGGGGGGACAGTGAATGGCTACACCTTC. The J gene is TRBJ1-2, the V gene TRBV7-3; 7 nucleotides agree with TRBD1. The V segment lost 5 bases and the J segment 6 bases; nucleotides outside the gene matches: 9. In germline, CDR1 is SGHTA, CDR2 FQGTGA. The CDR3 extends over 14 amino acids.

The chain employs TRBV2 and TRBJ1-1; 9 nucleotides align to TRBD1. CDR3 length: 13 residues. Trimming at V came to 10 bases and at J to 1 base, leaving 4 bases not matched to a gene. Germline lookup yields CDR1 SNHLY and CDR2 FYNNEI. Written as DNA, the CDR3 is TGTGCCACCAGGGACAGGGAGAACACTGAAGCTTTCTTT. The encoded protein is CATRDRENTEAFF.

This chain joins TRBV30 and TRBJ2-3; 7 nucleotides align to TRBD2. Trimming took 2 bases from V and 6 from J; bases not matched to a gene: 2. This CDR3 contains 12 residues. Germline V CDR1 and CDR2: GTSNPN, SVGIG (reference sequence). Written as DNA, the CDR3 is TGTGCCTGGAGTTTGGGGGGGGATACGCAGTATTTT. It specifies CAWSLGGDTQYF.

The V and J genes are TRBV6-6 and TRBJ1-6, with TRBD1 matching over 9 bases. Germline-derived CDR1 and CDR2 are MNHNY and SVGAGI (reference sequence). The ends lost 10 bases at V and 7 bases at J; junction bases unmatched: 2. The CDR3 loop spans 12 amino acids. CDR3 coding DNA: TGTGCCACCGGACAGGGGAATTCACCCCTCCACTTT. This translates into CATGQGNSPLHF.

The chain is built from TRBV21-1 and TRBJ1-5. TRBV21-1 is listed as a pseudogene. The CDR3 is 12 residues long. The CDR3 coding sequence is TGTGCCAGCAGCAAGCCCGGGAAGCCCCAGCATTTT. Translating gives CASSKPGKPQHF.

V gene TRBV4-2 combines with J gene TRBJ1-3; no firm D call. This CDR3 has 12 residues. The germline CDR1 and CDR2 sequences are LGHNA and YNFKEQ. Trimming removed 4 bases at V and 4 bases at J, with 5 bases between. CDR3 region: CASSPAGNTIYF. As DNA, the CDR3 is TGTGCCAGCAGCCCAGCCGGAAACACCATATATTTT.